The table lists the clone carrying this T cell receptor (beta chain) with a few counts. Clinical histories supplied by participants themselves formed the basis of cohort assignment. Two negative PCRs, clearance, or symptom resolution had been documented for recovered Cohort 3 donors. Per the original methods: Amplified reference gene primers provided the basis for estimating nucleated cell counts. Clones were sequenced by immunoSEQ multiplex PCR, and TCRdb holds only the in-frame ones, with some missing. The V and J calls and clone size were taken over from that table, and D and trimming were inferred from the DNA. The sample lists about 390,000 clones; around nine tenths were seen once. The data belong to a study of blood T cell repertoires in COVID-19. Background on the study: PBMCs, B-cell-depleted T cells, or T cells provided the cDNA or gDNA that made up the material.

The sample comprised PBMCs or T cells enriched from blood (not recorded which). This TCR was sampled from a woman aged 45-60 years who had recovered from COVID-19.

CDR3 sequence: CAWSTQGASNQPQHF. In nucleotides, the CDR3 is TGTGCCTGGAGTACACAGGGGGCAAGCAATCAGCCCCAGCATTTT. This sequence joins TRBV30 and TRBJ1-5; 9 bases map to TRBD1. The CDR3 covers 15 residues. Germline trimming cut 2 bases from V and 1 base from J; bases unmatched to any gene: 3. CDR1 is GTSNPN and CDR2 is SVGIG in the germline V gene (reference sequence).